Here is one TCR beta chain with its context. The antigen is not known. PCR involved 60 Vbeta and 13 Jbeta primers. Original handling: Among the unique TCR beta chains that a later analysis counted, some 73 million in all, roughly 11 million were shared. Method: immunoSEQ multiplex PCR; TCRdb's copy keeps in-frame clones and lacks some. V and J calls and clone size are copied from that table; D and trimming were computed from the DNA. The sample holds hundreds of thousands of clones, about 80% seen once. Trimming cost V 6 bases and J 0 bases; bases outside gene matches: 7. CDR1 is MDHEN, CDR2 SYDVKM, per germline. CDR3 length equals 15 residues. This sample was included in a study of cytomegalovirus exposure and HLA in healthy donors. General study findings and limits: Likely technical artifact: a cluster of highly shared sequence variants. The authors later linked a missense DCLRE1C variant to TCR beta V- and J-gene trimming. Roughly uniform depth of sequencing across donors was assumed in presence/absence analyses.

Sequencing used PBMCs. The receptor was isolated from a young man in good health and CMV-seronegative. The chain employs TRBV28 and TRBJ1-2; TRBD1 aligns across 7 bases. Written as DNA, the CDR3 is TGTGCCAGCAGCCGGGACAGTTCCCCTAACTATGGCTACACCTTC. It is translated as CASSRDSSPNYGYTF.